What follows is one TCR beta chain and its context. The antigen remains undetermined. Only in-frame clones appear in the TCRdb table, and some are missing; sequencing was by immunoSEQ multiplex PCR. The data hold roughly 58,000 clones, with about 85% observed a single time. The entry originates in a study of lymphopenia after photon versus proton radiotherapy. The study's findings and limits: Under photons, naive T cells and diversity fell while effector/memory populations rose. Larger post-nadir TCR diversity loss correlated inversely with survival in deceased patients. Survival link was tested only in deceased patients; proton benefit remains a possibility. After lymphocyte nadir, photon-treated repertoires showed oligoclonal expansion, especially CD8+ Temra.

The CDR3 spans 15 residues. Germline loops: CDR1 SGHNT, CDR2 YENEEA. V lost 5 bases and J lost 4; bases outside the gene matches: 2. Sequenced material: peripheral blood, taken from a patient treated with proton-based radiotherapy. The source is an elderly man with esophageal cancer. The chain links TRBV11-3 to TRBJ2-1, with TRBD2 matching 13 bases. In DNA form, the CDR3 reads TGTGCCAGCAGCCTGACTAGCGGGGGGTACAATGAGCAGTTCTTC. Translated: CASSLTSGGYNEQFF. Filled out from reference TRBV11-3 and TRBJ2-1, the complete variable domain reads EAGVVQSPRYKIIEKKQPVAFWCNPISGHNTLYWYLQNLGQGPELLIRYENEEAVDDSQLPKDRFSAERLKGVDSTLKIQPAELGDSAVYLCASSLTSGGYNEQFFGPGTRLTVL.